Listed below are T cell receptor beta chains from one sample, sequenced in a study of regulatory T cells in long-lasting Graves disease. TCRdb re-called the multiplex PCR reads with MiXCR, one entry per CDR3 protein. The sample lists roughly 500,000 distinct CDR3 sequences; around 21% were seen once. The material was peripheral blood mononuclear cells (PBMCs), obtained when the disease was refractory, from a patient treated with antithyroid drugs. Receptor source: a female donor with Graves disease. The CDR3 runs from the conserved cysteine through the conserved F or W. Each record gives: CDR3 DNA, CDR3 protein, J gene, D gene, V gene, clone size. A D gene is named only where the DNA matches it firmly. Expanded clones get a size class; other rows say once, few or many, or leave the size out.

TGTGCCAGCAGCTTATTGAGGGCAGACCAAGAGACCCAGTACTTC | CASSLLRADQETQYF | TRBJ2-5 | - | TRBV7-6 | -
TGCAGCGTGGTAGACACCCGCGGCCGGGCCGAGCAGTACTTC | CSVVDTRGRAEQYF | TRBJ2-7 | - | TRBV29-1 | few
TGTGCCAGCAGGCGCGGACGGAGGTACCAAGAGACCCAGTACTTC | CASRRGRRYQETQYF | TRBJ2-5 | - | TRBV6-1 | few
TGTGCCAGCAGTTCCCTCCTGCTTCGCTACGAGCAGTACTTC | CASSSLLLRYEQYF | TRBJ2-7 | - | TRBV28 | many
TGTGCCAGCAGCTTAGCATCGGCTAGCGGGAGGAACGAGCAGTACTTC | CASSLASASGRNEQYF | TRBJ2-7 | TRBD2 | TRBV7-9 | few
TGTGCCAGCATTGATCTAAGGCAGAACAATCACGAGCAGTACTTC | CASIDLRQNNHEQYF | TRBJ2-7 | - | TRBV28 | many
TGTGCCAGCAGTCGAGGAGGCAGCTATGGCTACACCTTC | CASSRGGSYGYTF | TRBJ1-2 | - | TRBV28 | many
TGTGCCAGCAGTTCTTCCGGCCTTCCTAGGGGCATAAATCAGCCCCAGCATTTT | CASSSSGLPRGINQPQHF | TRBJ1-5 | - | TRBV27 | many
TGCAGCGTTAACAGGGGGAATGTGGAGACCCAGTACTTC | CSVNRGNVETQYF | TRBJ2-5 | TRBD1 | TRBV29-1 | -
TGTGCCAGCAGCCCTATTACAGGACCCAACACTGAAGCTTTCTTT | CASSPITGPNTEAFF | TRBJ1-1 | - | TRBV3-1 | few
TGTGCCAGCAGTTTCGGTGGCGGGCAGTACTTC | CASSFGGGQYF | TRBJ2-7 | - | TRBV27 | -
TGCAGTGCACCGGACTTCCAGAGCTCTGGAAACACCATATATTTT | CSAPDFQSSGNTIYF | TRBJ1-3 | - | TRBV20-1 | many
TGTGCCAGCAGCTCCACAGGGCTGGGAGAGACCCAGTACTTC | CASSSTGLGETQYF | TRBJ2-5 | - | TRBV7-9 | -
TGCGCCAGCAGCTTCGGGTCTCGGCAATTCTACGAGCAGTACTTC | CASSFGSRQFYEQYF | TRBJ2-7 | - | TRBV5-1 | -
TGTGCCAGCAGTTTATTAAGGGGAAGCTCCTACAATGAGCAGTTCTTC | CASSLLRGSSYNEQFF | TRBJ2-1 | - | TRBV28 | few
TGCAGTGCTCCAGAGAACACTGAAGCTTTCTTT | CSAPENTEAFF | TRBJ1-1 | - | TRBV20-1 | many
TGTGCCAGCAGTAATCCAACTAGCGGGAGATCCTACAATGAGCAGTTCTTC | CASSNPTSGRSYNEQFF | TRBJ2-1 | TRBD2 | TRBV2 | -
TGTGCCAGCAGCCCACCGGGACCCCCGCGCGAGCAGTTCTTC | CASSPPGPPREQFF | TRBJ2-1 | - | TRBV14 | -
TGTGCCAGCAGCTTTCCTAATCCCTACGAGCAGTACTTC | CASSFPNPYEQYF | TRBJ2-7 | - | TRBV7-9 | -
TGTGCCAGCACCACGGGAAAGGGGGGTTTTCCGAACTATGGCTACACCTTC | CASTTGKGGFPNYGYTF | TRBJ1-2 | - | TRBV11-2 | many
TGTGCCAGCAGCTCGCTCGGGGAGTCAGGCTACACCTTC | CASSSLGESGYTF | TRBJ1-2 | - | TRBV7-6 | many
TGTGCCAGCAGTGACCCTAGCGGCCAAAATTACAATGAGCAGTTCTTC | CASSDPSGQNYNEQFF | TRBJ2-1 | TRBD2 | TRBV6-2/TRBV6-3 | -
TGTGCCAGCGCATTGGTGGCCTACGAGCAGTACTTC | CASALVAYEQYF | TRBJ2-7 | - | TRBV28 | many
TGCAGTGCTCAGGGCTATGAGCAGTTCTTC | CSAQGYEQFF | TRBJ2-1 | - | TRBV20-1 | -
TGTGCCAGCAGTCCCCGGTCCCCACTGGGAGAAAAACTGTTTTTT | CASSPRSPLGEKLFF | TRBJ1-4 | - | TRBV6-1 | -
TGTGCCAGCAGCCGAGACGGATTAGCAATCAAGCCCCAGCATTTT | CASSRDGLAIKPQHF | TRBJ1-5 | - | TRBV9 | -
TGTGCCAGCAGCGTCACTAGCGGGTCTAAAAACATTCAGTACTTC | CASSVTSGSKNIQYF | TRBJ2-4 | TRBD2 | TRBV9 | -
TGTGCCAGCAGGACCGGACAGGGTCGCACCGGGGAGCTGTTTTTT | CASRTGQGRTGELFF | TRBJ2-2 | TRBD1 | TRBV7-2 | -
TGTGCCAGCAGCCTCCTGCCAGATACGCAGTATTTT | CASSLLPDTQYF | TRBJ2-3 | - | TRBV12-3/TRBV12-4 | -
TGCAGTGCCCTACAGGAAAGCTCCTACGAGCAGTACTTC | CSALQESSYEQYF | TRBJ2-7 | - | TRBV20-1 | many
TGTGCCAGCAGTTATCTAGGGGGTCACTACGAGCAGTACTTC | CASSYLGGHYEQYF | TRBJ2-7 | - | TRBV27 | -
TGTGCCAGCAGTTTTCTGGGGAAAACTGAAGCTTTCTTT | CASSFLGKTEAFF | TRBJ1-1 | - | TRBV27 | many
TGTGCCAGTAGTCTCCCGACCCCTAGAGACACCGGGGAGCTGTTTTTT | CASSLPTPRDTGELFF | TRBJ2-2 | - | TRBV19 | -
TGTGCCAGCAGTTTCGGCCGGATCACAGATACGCAGTATTTT | CASSFGRITDTQYF | TRBJ2-3 | - | TRBV27 | -
TGCAGTGCTAAGTTTAGATCCGCCCTTAAAGGGACTGAAGCTTTCTTT | CSAKFRSALKGTEAFF | TRBJ1-1 | - | TRBV20-1 | -
TGTGCCACAGAGACTAGCGGCACGGGGGAGCAGTACTTC | CATETSGTGEQYF | TRBJ2-7 | TRBD2 | TRBV19 | -
TGTGCCAGCAGCCAAGAGGGGAGGAGGGTGGAGACCCAGTACTTC | CASSQEGRRVETQYF | TRBJ2-5 | - | TRBV11-2 | -
TGTGCCAGCACCAAATCAGAGACCCAGTACTTC | CASTKSETQYF | TRBJ2-5 | - | TRBV7-9 | -
TGTGCCAGTGGGCGGAGAGGACGGGCCAGCGACGAGCAGTACTTC | CASGRRGRASDEQYF | TRBJ2-7 | - | TRBV19 | few
TGTGCCGGCAGCTTAGATCCGGCGTTACAAGAGACCCAGTACTTC | CAGSLDPALQETQYF | TRBJ2-5 | - | TRBV11-2 | few
TGTGCCAGCAGCTTAGCTGGGAGAGTCAGACAAGAGACCCAGTACTTC | CASSLAGRVRQETQYF | TRBJ2-5 | - | TRBV7-6 | many
TGTGCCAGCAGTTCTACATTCTCTGGAAACACCATATATTTT | CASSSTFSGNTIYF | TRBJ1-3 | - | TRBV11-2 | -